Below are 25 T cell receptor beta chains sequenced from a single sample in a study of CD8+ T cells in alopecia areata. Investigators isolated RNA and reverse transcribed it into cDNA to act as the sequencing template. The assay was immunoSEQ multiplex PCR, and TCRdb's table has in-frame clones only and misses some. Of roughly 200,000 clones in the sample, 50% to 65% are singletons; the top ten hold about 10%. Treatment given: oral pan-JAK inhibitor, 5-10 mg twice daily. The sequencing used CD8+ T cells sorted from blood, collected at week 24, from a patient treated with tofacitinib. Every receptor here comes from a human donor with alopecia areata.

J is TRBJ2-7 and V is TRBV5-1; 7 nucleotides match TRBD1. The CDR3 is 15 residues long. Germline CDR1 and CDR2: SGHRS and YFSETQ. The V segment lost 3 bases and the J segment 5 bases; nucleotides outside the gene matches: 11. CDR3 DNA sequence: TGCGCCAGCAGCTCTCGACAGGGAAGTTTCAACGAGCAGTACTTC. Amino acids: CASSSRQGSFNEQYF.

The chain couples TRBV7-9 to TRBJ1-1, with a possible D match to TRBD1 (6 bases). Trimming shortened V by 1 base and J by 7 bases, and 7 bases separated the two germline ends. This CDR3 region has 12 residues. Germline V gives CDR1 SEHNR, CDR2 FQNEAQ (reference sequence). The chain's CDR3 is CASSLGGLEAFF. The CDR3 region has the DNA TGTGCCAGCAGCTTAGGGGGGCTTGAAGCTTTCTTT.

Only a few counts were recorded for this clone. V and J are TRBV7-8 and TRBJ2-7; 10 bases are shared with TRBD2. The germline gives CDR1 SGHVS, CDR2 FQNEAQ. Trimming took 5 bases from V and 3 from J; bases not matched to a gene: 10. The CDR3 is 16 amino acids. The CDR3 is CASSGTLQRGGYEQYF. The CDR3 coding sequence is TGTGCCAGCAGCGGTACTCTTCAGCGGGGGGGCTACGAGCAGTACTTC.

The chain employs TRBV4-3 and TRBJ2-6; D is undetermined. The CDR3 has 15 amino acids. V gave up 1 base and J gave up 1 base, with 5 bases separating them. Germline CDR1 and CDR2: LGHNA and YSLEER. This CDR3 reads CASSQGTSGANVLTF. In DNA form, the CDR3 reads TGCGCCAGCAGCCAAGGTACTTCTGGGGCCAACGTCCTGACTTTC.

This clone was observed a few times. The chain is built from TRBV7-9 and TRBJ1-2, with 7 bases that match TRBD1. CDR1 and CDR2 (germline): SEHNR, FQNEAQ (reference sequence). The length of the CDR3 is 16 residues. With V trimmed by 3 bases and J by 3 bases, 10 bases remained unmatched. The CDR3 DNA reads TGTGCCAGCAGCTTCCCATTGGTCGGGACAGACTATGGCTACACCTTC. Translated: CASSFPLVGTDYGYTF.

V is TRBV11-2 and J is TRBJ1-1; D is unclear. This CDR3 is built from 12 residues. V shed 2 bases and J shed 5 bases, with 6 bases lying between them. Per germline, CDR1 SGHAT and CDR2 FQNNGV. The DNA for the CDR3 is TGTGCCAGCAGCTTATACAGTACTGAAGCTTTCTTT. As protein: CASSLYSTEAFF.

The chain uses TRBV29-1 and TRBJ2-7; D remains unclear. V was trimmed by 6 bases and J by 1 base, leaving 10 bases between them. The CDR3 spans 12 residues. Germline values: CDR1 SQVTM, CDR2 ANQGSEA. CDR3: CSVLERSYEQYF. DNA of the CDR3: TGCAGCGTGCTCGAGAGGTCCTACGAGCAGTACTTC.

This clone was counted only a few times. V is TRBV9 and J is TRBJ1-2; no firm D call. Germline CDR1 reads SGDLS; CDR2 reads YYNGEE. V dropped 0 bases and J dropped 9 bases, with 6 bases sitting between them. The CDR3 has 11 amino acids. CDR3 residues: CASSVGVRYTF. The CDR3, as DNA: TGTGCCAGCAGCGTAGGGGTTCGCTACACCTTC.

This clone has only a few counts. The chain links TRBV29-1 to TRBJ1-2; D ambiguous. The ends were cut back, 7 bases at V and 3 bases at J, with 6 bases in the middle. Germline V gene sequence: CDR1 SQVTM, CDR2 ANQGSEA. The CDR3 length is 10 residues. CDR3 sequence (DNA): TGCAGCGCCGCCGACTATGGCTACACCTTC. This codes for CSAADYGYTF. The full variable domain, with the rest looked up from reference TRBV29-1 and TRBJ1-2, is SAVISQKPSRDICQRGTSLTIQCQVDSQVTMMFWYRQQPGQSLTLIATANQGSEATYESGFVIDKFPISRPNLTFSTLTVSNMSPEDSSIYLCSAADYGYTFGSGTRLTVV.

This clone was counted between two and nine times. This chain links TRBV19 with TRBJ1-1; D remains ambiguous. The CDR3 is made up of 14 amino acids. Per the germline V gene, CDR1 is LNHDA and CDR2 is SQIVND (reference sequence). With 7 bases removed from V and 0 bases from J, the gap between germline ends came to 12 bases. CDR3 DNA sequence: TGTGCCAGTACCTCTTCAGTCATGAACACTGAAGCTTTCTTT. Translation: CASTSSVMNTEAFF.

This clone was observed a few times. The chain has TRBV9 and TRBJ2-3; no firm D call. Looked up from germline, CDR1 is SGDLS and CDR2 is YYNGEE. V was trimmed by 6 bases and J by 2 bases, leaving 13 bases between them. CDR3 size: 14 residues. The CDR3 sequence: CASNQRSHTDTQYF. The CDR3 nucleotides are TGTGCCAGCAACCAGAGGAGCCACACAGATACGCAGTATTTT.

The chain couples TRBV29-1 to TRBJ1-1; a possible D gene is TRBD1 (5 bases). Trimming stripped 7 bases from V and 3 bases from J, with 9 bases between. This CDR3 is 11 amino acids long. The germline V gene encodes CDR1 SQVTM and CDR2 ANQGSEA. Written as DNA, the CDR3 is TGCAGCGCTACAGGTTACACTGAAGCTTTCTTT. This translates into CSATGYTEAFF. Combining the CDR3 with reference TRBV29-1 and TRBJ1-1 gives the whole variable domain SAVISQKPSRDICQRGTSLTIQCQVDSQVTMMFWYRQQPGQSLTLIATANQGSEATYESGFVIDKFPISRPNLTFSTLTVSNMSPEDSSIYLCSATGYTEAFFGQGTRLTVV.

This clone has a handful of counts. This sequence joins TRBV19 and TRBJ1-1; weak D call: TRBD1 (5 bases). Germline values: CDR1 LNHDA, CDR2 SQIVND (reference sequence). This CDR3 has 15 amino acids. V shed 6 bases and J shed 1 base, with 15 bases lying between them. CDR3 region: CASRIRDGRNTEAFF. The CDR3 DNA reads TGTGCCAGTAGGATCAGGGACGGACGGAACACTGAAGCTTTCTTT.

This sequence joins TRBV2 and TRBJ2-3; D is unresolved. Germline CDR1 is SNHLY and CDR2 is FYNNEI. The V gene lost 8 bases and the J gene lost 4 bases, with 4 bases spanning the gap. The CDR3 consists of 10 residues. CDR3 protein: CASRADTQYF. CDR3 sequence (DNA): TGTGCCAGCCGGGCAGATACGCAGTATTTT.

About this clone itself: This CDR3 is also generated by other DNA sequences in the sample. V and J are TRBV5-4 and TRBJ2-3; tentatively, D is TRBD2 (6 bases). This CDR3 has 15 amino acids. Germline CDR1 and CDR2: SGHNT and YYREEE (reference sequence). Trimming left V 0 bases short and J 2 bases short, with 10 bases between. The CDR3 loop reads CASSLDRGSTDTQYF. CDR3 bases: TGTGCCAGCAGCTTGGATCGGGGGTCCACAGATACGCAGTATTTT.

V and J are TRBV5-6 and TRBJ2-1, with 12 nucleotides matching TRBD2. CDR1 and CDR2 (germline): SGHDT, YYEEEE. The CDR3 sequence is 17 residues long. The V and J ends lost 4 bases and 7 bases, in that order; junction bases with no gene match: 12. CDR3: CASSPGTSGPPGNEQFF. The CDR3 DNA is TGTGCCAGCAGCCCCGGGACTAGCGGGCCCCCCGGGAATGAGCAGTTCTTC.

Comment on this clone: Other DNA sequences of this sample code for an identical CDR3. This chain joins TRBV29-1 and TRBJ1-2; 7 positions match TRBD1. Germline V gene lookup returns CDR1 SQVTM and CDR2 ANQGSEA. V gave up 2 bases and J gave up 8 bases; unmatched junction bases: 8. This CDR3 is built from 13 residues. CDR3 region: CSVELEGAGGYTF. The DNA of the CDR3 is TGCAGCGTTGAACTGGAGGGGGCGGGGGGCTACACCTTC. Variable domain in full (rest from reference TRBV29-1 and TRBJ1-2): SAVISQKPSRDICQRGTSLTIQCQVDSQVTMMFWYRQQPGQSLTLIATANQGSEATYESGFVIDKFPISRPNLTFSTLTVSNMSPEDSSIYLCSVELEGAGGYTFGSGTRLTVV.

This clone has just a few counts. This chain connects TRBV29-1 to TRBJ2-7, with 11 bases lining up with TRBD1. J gave up 7 bases and V 4 bases, and 9 bases lay outside the gene matches. Germline CDR1 reads SQVTM; CDR2 reads ANQGSEA. The CDR3 runs to 14 residues. The DNA for the CDR3 is TGCAGCGTTGGGACAGGGGGCGACTTTGATGAGCAGTACTTC. Residues: CSVGTGGDFDEQYF.

The chain carries TRBV5-4 and TRBJ2-1; D is uncertain. CDR1 is SGHNT and CDR2 is YYREEE in the germline V gene (reference sequence). This CDR3 spans 17 amino acids. Trimming cost V 4 bases and J 0 bases, with 17 bases left between them. CDR3 DNA: TGTGCCAGCAGCCCCCATACAACCCAGAGCTCCTACAATGAGCAGTTCTTC. Its translation is CASSPHTTQSSYNEQFF.

This clone was seen just once. The genes are TRBV7-9 and TRBJ2-2; possibly TRBD2 for D (6 bases). The CDR3 loop spans 15 amino acids. Deletions cut 5 bases from V and 6 bases from J, with 16 bases between. Germline CDR1 SEHNR, CDR2 FQNEAQ (reference sequence). The CDR3 region is CASSPSASAAGELFF. As DNA, the CDR3 is TGTGCCAGCAGCCCATCGGCTAGCGCGGCCGGGGAGCTGTTTTTT. Full variable domain (rest looked up from reference TRBV7-9 and TRBJ2-2): DTGVSQNPRHKITKRGQNVTFRCDPISEHNRLYWYRQTLGQGPEFLTYFQNEAQLEKSRLLSDRFSAERPKGSFSTLEIQRTEQGDSAMYLCASSPSASAAGELFFGEGSRLTVL.

The chain couples TRBV5-4 to TRBJ1-6; D unclear. The V end was cut by 1 base, the J end by 5 bases, with 13 bases between. Germline V CDR1 and CDR2: SGHNT, YYREEE (reference sequence). The CDR3 has 16 residues. CDR3 sequence (DNA): TGTGCCAGCAGCTTGAAGCGCGAAAACGATAATTCACCCCTCCACTTT. Its translation: CASSLKRENDNSPLHF. Full variable domain (remainder filled in from reference TRBV5-4 and TRBJ1-6): ETGVTQSPTHLIKTRGQQVTLRCSSQSGHNTVSWYQQALGQGPQFIFQYYREEENGRGNFPPRFSGLQFPNYSSELNVNALELDDSALYLCASSLKRENDNSPLHFGNGTRLTVT.

The gene calls are TRBV4-3 and TRBJ1-2, with 7 bases matching TRBD1. The V gene's germline CDR1 is LGHNA and CDR2 YSLEER. The CDR3 contains 14 residues. J gave up 7 bases and V 2 bases, and 7 bases lay outside the gene matches. The CDR3: CASSQRGGGGGYTF. The CDR3 DNA sequence: TGCGCCAGCAGCCAAAGAGGGGGCGGCGGTGGCTACACCTTC.

The rearrangement links TRBV7-8 to TRBJ2-1; D unclear. The CDR3 covers 13 residues. CDR1 and CDR2 (germline): SGHVS, FQNEAQ. V lost 0 bases and J 8 bases, leaving 8 bases between the germline ends. The CDR3 is CASSLARSDEQFF. The CDR3 DNA reads as TGTGCCAGCAGCTTAGCAAGGTCGGATGAGCAGTTCTTC.

CDR3 in amino acids: CASSSERGGNRWKTYEQYF. CDR3 nucleotide sequence: TGTGCCAGCAGCTCCGAACGCGGGGGGAATCGGTGGAAAACCTACGAGCAGTACTTC. The chain is built from TRBV7-9 and TRBJ2-7; TRBD2 aligns across 8 bases. With V trimmed by 4 bases and J by 2 bases, 19 bases remained unmatched. Germline V lookup: CDR1 SEHNR, CDR2 FQNEAQ (reference sequence). The CDR3 spans 19 residues. The full variable domain, completed using reference TRBV7-9 and TRBJ2-7, is DTGVSQNPRHKITKRGQNVTFRCDPISEHNRLYWYRQTLGQGPEFLTYFQNEAQLEKSRLLSDRFSAERPKGSFSTLEIQRTEQGDSAMYLCASSSERGGNRWKTYEQYFGPGTRLTVT.

This chain links TRBV4-3 with TRBJ2-7, with D possibly TRBD1 on 7 matching bases. The V and J ends lost 0 bases and 3 bases respectively, with 15 bases between them. The germline V gene has CDR1 LGHNA and CDR2 YSLEER. This CDR3 has 16 residues. CDR3 sequence: CASSQDTGDGGYEQYF. The CDR3 DNA sequence: TGCGCCAGCAGCCAAGATACAGGGGACGGGGGCTACGAGCAGTACTTC.